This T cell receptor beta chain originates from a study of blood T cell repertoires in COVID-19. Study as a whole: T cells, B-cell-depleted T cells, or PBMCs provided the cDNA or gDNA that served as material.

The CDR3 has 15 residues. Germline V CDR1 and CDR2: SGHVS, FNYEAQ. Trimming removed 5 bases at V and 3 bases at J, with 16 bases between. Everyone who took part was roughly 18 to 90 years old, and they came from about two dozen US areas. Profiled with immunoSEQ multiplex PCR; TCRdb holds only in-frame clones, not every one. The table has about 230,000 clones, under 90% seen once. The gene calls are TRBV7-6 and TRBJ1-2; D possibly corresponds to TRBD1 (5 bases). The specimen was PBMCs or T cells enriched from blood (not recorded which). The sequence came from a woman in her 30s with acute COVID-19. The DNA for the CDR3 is TGTGCCAGCAGCCCACGGACATCCCGGGACTATGGCTACACCTTC. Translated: CASSPRTSRDYGYTF. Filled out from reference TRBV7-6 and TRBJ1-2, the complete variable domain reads GAGVSQSPRYKVTKRGQDVALRCDPISGHVSLYWYRQALGQGPEFLTYFNYEAQQDKSGLPNDRFSAERPEGSISTLTIQRTEQRDSAMYRCASSPRTSRDYGYTFGSGTRLTVV.